This T cell receptor beta chain is from a study of T-cell reconstitution after alpha-beta-depleted transplantation in children. Study observations and caveats: Several hundred expanded graft clones reportedly gave rise to the alpha-beta T cells present about two months after transplant. Some patients' high day-60 TCRbeta diversity was attributed to recipient cells surviving conditioning.

As concerns this clonotype: Its antigen is unidentified.

The V segment lost 1 base and the J segment 8 bases; nucleotides outside the gene matches: 7. Germline V lookup: CDR1 LNHNV, CDR2 YYDKDF (reference sequence). CDR3 length equals 14 residues. Molecular barcoding with unique molecular identifiers was used for the TCRbeta library. One entry per CDR3 protein results from TCRdb running MiXCR on the PCR reads. The sample has 800,000 to 1,000,000 distinct CDR3 sequences; about 29% are singletons. The source of this sequence is a boy younger than two who had a stem cell transplant for SCID, so the T cells may come from the graft donor. The chain recombines TRBV15 with TRBJ1-2, with 7 bases aligning to TRBD1. This specimen was PBMCs, mostly from graft donor cells, taken 360 days after TCRalphabeta/CD19-depleted stem cell transplant. The CDR3 sequence is CATSRGMQGGGYTF. CDR3 nucleotides: TGTGCCACCAGCAGAGGAATGCAGGGGGGCGGCTACACCTTC.